One and the same sample provided the 26 T cell receptor beta chains below, sequenced in a study of siplizumab effects on memory and regulatory T cells. Method: immunoSEQ multiplex PCR; TCRdb's copy keeps in-frame clones and lacks some. The sample includes around 68,000 clones, roughly 88% of them seen just once. The sample consisted of Tregs sorted from blood. These receptors were obtained from a human donor in good health.

The chain combines TRBV28 with TRBJ1-2, with D possibly TRBD1 on 6 matching bases. The CDR3 length is 14 residues. Germline lookup yields CDR1 MDHEN and CDR2 SYDVKM. V lost 10 bases to trimming and J lost 4 bases, with 19 bases between them. The CDR3 sequence is CAIIPRGRAYGYTF. The DNA for the CDR3 is TGTGCCATCATCCCGCGGGGGCGTGCCTATGGCTACACCTTC.

The J gene is TRBJ1-4, the V gene TRBV30, with a weak D call TRBD1 (5 bases). V lost 1 base and J lost 8, with 11 bases in between. From germline, CDR1 is GTSNPN and CDR2 SVGIG (reference sequence). The CDR3 sequence is 13 residues long. CDR3 nucleotide sequence: TGTGCCTGGAGTGACCAGGGTATCGAAAAACTGTTTTTT. It translates to CAWSDQGIEKLFF. The variable domain in full, completed from reference TRBV30 and TRBJ1-4, reads SQTIHQWPATLVQPVGSPLSLECTVEGTSNPNLYWYRQAAGRGLQLLFYSVGIGQISSEVPQNLSASRPQDRQFILSSKKLLLSDSGFYLCAWSDQGIEKLFFGSGTQLSVL.

The rearrangement uses TRBV19 and TRBJ2-7; weak D call: TRBD1 (5 bases). The CDR3 runs to 14 residues. Germline V gene data show CDR1 as LNHDA and CDR2 as SQIVND (reference sequence). Trimming cost V 7 bases and J 4 bases, with 17 bases left between them. The CDR3 loop is CASTPTARPYEQYF. In DNA, the CDR3 is TGTGCCAGTACCCCGACAGCCCGCCCGTACGAGCAGTACTTC. The complete variable domain, with remaining parts taken from reference TRBV19 and TRBJ2-7, reads DGGITQSPKYLFRKEGQNVTLSCEQNLNHDAMYWYRQDPGQGLRLIYYSQIVNDFQKGDIAEGYSVSREKKESFPLTVTSAQKNPTAFYLCASTPTARPYEQYFGPGTRLTVT.

The chain joins TRBV28 to TRBJ1-2; 7 positions match TRBD1. Germline V gene lookup returns CDR1 MDHEN and CDR2 SYDVKM. The CDR3 loop spans 12 amino acids. V gave up 2 bases and J gave up 6 bases; unmatched junction bases: 0. CDR3 coding DNA: TGTGCCAGCAGTTTAGACAGGGATGGCTACACCTTC. Amino acid sequence: CASSLDRDGYTF.

The chain links TRBV5-6 to TRBJ1-2; possibly TRBD1 for D (5 bases). The V gene's germline CDR1 is SGHDT and CDR2 YYEEEE. V lost 4 bases and J 9 bases, leaving 16 bases between the germline ends. This CDR3 contains 13 residues. The CDR3 loop is CASSVGGLVSYTF. The CDR3 nucleotides read TGTGCCAGCAGCGTTGGGGGACTCGTTAGCTACACCTTC. The complete variable domain, with remaining parts taken from reference TRBV5-6 and TRBJ1-2, reads DAGVTQSPTHLIKTRGQQVTLRCSPKSGHDTVSWYQQALGQGPQFIFQYYEEEERQRGNFPDRFSGHQFPNYSSELNVNALLLGDSALYLCASSVGGLVSYTFGSGTRLTVV.

This clone was found once. The chain recombines TRBV5-1 with TRBJ2-1; 12 nucleotides match TRBD2. CDR1 is SGHRS, CDR2 YFSETQ, per germline. This CDR3 has 15 residues. The ends lost 2 bases at V and 9 bases at J; junction bases unmatched: 6. The CDR3 here is CASSFKLAGGREQFF. The CDR3 nucleotides are TGCGCCAGCAGCTTTAAACTAGCGGGAGGACGTGAGCAGTTCTTC.

The chain uses TRBV18 and TRBJ1-6, with a tentative D call TRBD1 (5 bases). The germline CDR1 and CDR2 sequences are KGHSH and LQKENI. This CDR3 has 16 residues. Trimming removed 4 bases at V and 1 base at J, with 11 bases between. This CDR3 is CASSRDFGSYNSPLHF. The CDR3 DNA sequence: TGTGCCAGCTCACGGGACTTCGGGTCCTATAATTCACCCCTCCACTTT.

The chain has TRBV7-2 and TRBJ2-7; 9 bases line up with TRBD1. This CDR3 comprises 15 residues. Unmatched junction bases numbered 8, after V lost 2 bases and J lost 6 bases. Germline loops: CDR1 SGHTA, CDR2 FQGNSA. The CDR3 protein is CASSLIGTGISEQYF. CDR3 DNA sequence: TGTGCCAGCAGCTTAATCGGGACAGGGATCTCCGAGCAGTACTTC.

The chain uses TRBV9 and TRBJ2-1; possible D gene TRBD1, 6 bases. Germline values: CDR1 SGDLS, CDR2 YYNGEE. The CDR3 sequence is 14 residues long. V lost 4 bases to trimming and J lost 7 bases, with 15 bases between them. CDR3 nucleotide sequence: TGTGCCAGCAGCCATACCGACAGGTCAAATGAGCAGTTCTTC. It specifies CASSHTDRSNEQFF.

This clone was seen more than once but under ten times. The CDR3: CASSYDFEKLFF. Written as DNA, the CDR3 is TGTGCCAGCAGTTACGACTTTGAAAAACTGTTTTTT. The rearrangement links TRBV6-5 to TRBJ1-4; D is uncertain. CDR1 is MNHEY and CDR2 is SVGAGI in the germline V gene. V was shortened by 2 bases and J by 7 bases, with 5 bases between the two germline ends. CDR3 length equals 12 residues.

The rearrangement uses TRBV19 and TRBJ2-7, with 7 bases lining up with TRBD2. Germline loops: CDR1 LNHDA, CDR2 SQIVND (reference sequence). V lost 9 bases and J lost 3; bases outside the gene matches: 5. This CDR3 is 12 amino acids long. CDR3 region: CASSASGYEQYF. CDR3 in DNA: TGTGCCAGCTCGGCTAGCGGCTACGAGCAGTACTTC.

This clone has a single count. This chain connects TRBV10-2 to TRBJ2-3; no firm D call. The CDR3 covers 11 residues. With 7 bases removed from V and 6 bases from J, the gap between germline ends came to 8 bases. Germline assignment: CDR1 WSHSY and CDR2 SAAADI. The CDR3 is CASTHDDTQYF. The CDR3 DNA reads as TGCGCCAGCACCCATGACGATACGCAGTATTTT.

This clone was recorded only once. V is TRBV12-5 and J is TRBJ1-1; 7 bases agree with TRBD1. This CDR3 is 16 amino acids long. The germline V gene encodes CDR1 LGHNT and CDR2 FRNRAP. After removal of 6 bases from V and 4 bases from J, the junction contained 14 bases not matched to a gene. CDR3 sequence (DNA): TGTGCTAGTGGCCCACCTGCGACAGGGAGGATCACTGAAGCTTTCTTT. Residues: CASGPPATGRITEAFF.

This chain links TRBV2 with TRBJ1-1, with D possibly matching TRBD1 (5 bases). Per germline, CDR1 SNHLY and CDR2 FYNNEI. Trimming took 3 bases from V and 0 from J, leaving 11 bases between them. CDR3 length: 15 residues. CDR3 sequence (DNA): TGTGCCAGCAGTGATACAGGTCTATTGAACACTGAAGCTTTCTTT. It translates to CASSDTGLLNTEAFF.

This chain joins TRBV25-1 and TRBJ1-1; 10 bases fit TRBD1. V shed 4 bases and J 5 bases; nucleotides not matched to a gene: 7. Germline assignment: CDR1 MGHDK and CDR2 SYGVNS. The CDR3 loop spans 15 amino acids. The CDR3 reads CASSVGTGVRTEAFF. Here the CDR3 DNA reads TGTGCCAGCAGTGTCGGGACAGGGGTGAGAACTGAAGCTTTCTTT. Combining the CDR3 with reference TRBV25-1 and TRBJ1-1 gives the whole variable domain EADIYQTPRYLVIGTGKKITLECSQTMGHDKMYWYQQDPGMELHLIHYSYGVNSTEKGDLSSESTVSRIRTEHFPLTLESARPSHTSQYLCASSVGTGVRTEAFFGQGTRLTVV.

The V call is TRBV28, the J call TRBJ1-2, with no clear D. There are 11 residues in the CDR3. Germline-derived CDR1 and CDR2 are MDHEN and SYDVKM. V was clipped by 6 bases and J by 5 bases, with 7 bases between them. CDR3 region: CASRWGYGYTF. CDR3 bases: TGTGCCAGCAGATGGGGATATGGCTACACCTTC.

CDR3 bases: TGTGCCTCCAGGGGTAACCTTTACAATGAGCAGTTCTTC. This translates into CASRGNLYNEQFF. This chain joins TRBV2 and TRBJ2-1; possible D gene TRBD1, 6 bases. Germline V CDR1 and CDR2: SNHLY, FYNNEI. The V end was cut by 11 bases, the J end by 4 bases, with 15 bases between. The CDR3 is made up of 13 amino acids.

The sample holds a few counts of this clone. V is TRBV7-9 and J is TRBJ2-2; D gene unclear. The CDR3 contains 13 residues. Looked up from germline, CDR1 is SEHNR and CDR2 is FQNEAQ (reference sequence). CDR3 in DNA: TGTGCTCCTAAGGTGATGGTAACCGGGGAGCTGTTTTTT. Translating gives CAPKVMVTGELFF.

The chain links TRBV6-5 to TRBJ1-2; D is possibly TRBD1 (5 bases). V was shortened by 9 bases and J by 9 bases, with 20 bases between the two germline ends. This CDR3 is built from 13 residues. Germline values: CDR1 MNHEY, CDR2 SVGAGI. CDR3 loop: CASSRRGDYSYTF. CDR3 DNA sequence: TGTGCCAGTTCAAGGCGGGGCGATTACAGCTACACCTTC.

This clone was counted only a few times. V is TRBV19 and J is TRBJ2-4; tentatively, D is TRBD1 (6 bases). This CDR3 comprises 15 residues. Deletions cut 5 bases from V and 0 bases from J, with 11 bases between. Germline V gives CDR1 LNHDA, CDR2 SQIVND (reference sequence). The CDR3 is CASSVVGGAKNIQYF. Here the CDR3 DNA reads TGTGCCAGTAGTGTGGTAGGGGGAGCCAAAAACATTCAGTACTTC. The full variable domain, its missing parts supplied by reference TRBV19 and TRBJ2-4, is DGGITQSPKYLFRKEGQNVTLSCEQNLNHDAMYWYRQDPGQGLRLIYYSQIVNDFQKGDIAEGYSVSREKKESFPLTVTSAQKNPTAFYLCASSVVGGAKNIQYFGAGTRLSVL.

The genes are TRBV7-8 and TRBJ2-7; D not certain. Germline CDR1 is SGHVS and CDR2 is FQNEAQ. The CDR3 spans 17 residues. The V gene lost 2 bases and the J gene lost 1 base, with 18 bases spanning the gap. The CDR3 reads CASSLYVVGKVSYEQYF. The CDR3 DNA sequence: TGTGCCAGCAGCTTATATGTCGTGGGAAAAGTTTCCTACGAGCAGTACTTC.

This clone was recorded once. This chain links TRBV15 with TRBJ2-6; D is unresolved. This CDR3 has 17 amino acids. Germline CDR1 is LNHNV and CDR2 is YYDKDF (reference sequence). V was pared by 2 bases and J by 2 bases, with 13 bases between. CDR3 sequence (DNA): TGTGCCACCAGCAGACGTTCCTTGGGGACTGGGGCCAACGTCCTGACTTTC. Translation gives CATSRRSLGTGANVLTF.

The chain links TRBV7-6 to TRBJ2-5, with D tentatively TRBD1 or TRBD2 (5 bases each). V shed 1 base and J shed 4 bases, with 7 bases lying between them. The CDR3 is made up of 13 amino acids. Germline CDR1 reads SGHVS; CDR2 reads FNYEAQ. In DNA, the CDR3 is TGTGCCAGCAGCTTAGGGGACCCAGAGACCCAGTACTTC. This codes for CASSLGDPETQYF.

The V gene is TRBV27, the J gene TRBJ2-7, with 8 nucleotides matching TRBD1. Per the germline V gene, CDR1 is MNHEY and CDR2 is SMNVEV (reference sequence). This CDR3 is built from 15 residues. V lost 5 bases, J lost 3 bases, and 9 bases stayed unmatched. This chain's CDR3 is CASSPRQGSYYEQYF. CDR3 nucleotides: TGTGCCAGCAGTCCGCGACAGGGGAGCTACTACGAGCAGTACTTC.

This CDR3 reads CAISVERGIETQYF. The CDR3 DNA reads as TGTGCCATCAGTGTAGAGCGGGGAATAGAGACCCAGTACTTC. The chain couples TRBV10-3 to TRBJ2-5; 7 bases are shared with TRBD2. The germline CDR1 and CDR2 sequences are ENHRY and SYGVKD. V lost 4 bases, J lost 4 bases, and 6 bases stayed unmatched. The CDR3 length is 14 residues.

The V call is TRBV19, the J call TRBJ2-1; unclear D gene. The germline CDR1 and CDR2 sequences are LNHDA and SQIVND (reference sequence). This CDR3 has 14 residues. V dropped 3 bases and J dropped 5 bases, with 11 bases sitting between them. The CDR3 is CASSIAPVNNEQFF. The CDR3 nucleotides are TGTGCCAGTAGTATCGCTCCAGTTAACAATGAGCAGTTCTTC.